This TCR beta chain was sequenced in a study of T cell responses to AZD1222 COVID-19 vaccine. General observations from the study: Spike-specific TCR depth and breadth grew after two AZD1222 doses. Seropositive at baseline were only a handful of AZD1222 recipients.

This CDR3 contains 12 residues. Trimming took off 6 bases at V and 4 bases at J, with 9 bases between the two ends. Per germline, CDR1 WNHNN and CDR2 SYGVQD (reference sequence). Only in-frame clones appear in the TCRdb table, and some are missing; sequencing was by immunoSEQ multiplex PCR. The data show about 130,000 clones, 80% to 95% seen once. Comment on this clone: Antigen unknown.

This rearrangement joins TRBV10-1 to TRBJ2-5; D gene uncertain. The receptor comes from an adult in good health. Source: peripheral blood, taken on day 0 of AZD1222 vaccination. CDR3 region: CASRGTGETQYF. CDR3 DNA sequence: TGCGCCAGCAGAGGAACGGGAGAGACCCAGTACTTC.